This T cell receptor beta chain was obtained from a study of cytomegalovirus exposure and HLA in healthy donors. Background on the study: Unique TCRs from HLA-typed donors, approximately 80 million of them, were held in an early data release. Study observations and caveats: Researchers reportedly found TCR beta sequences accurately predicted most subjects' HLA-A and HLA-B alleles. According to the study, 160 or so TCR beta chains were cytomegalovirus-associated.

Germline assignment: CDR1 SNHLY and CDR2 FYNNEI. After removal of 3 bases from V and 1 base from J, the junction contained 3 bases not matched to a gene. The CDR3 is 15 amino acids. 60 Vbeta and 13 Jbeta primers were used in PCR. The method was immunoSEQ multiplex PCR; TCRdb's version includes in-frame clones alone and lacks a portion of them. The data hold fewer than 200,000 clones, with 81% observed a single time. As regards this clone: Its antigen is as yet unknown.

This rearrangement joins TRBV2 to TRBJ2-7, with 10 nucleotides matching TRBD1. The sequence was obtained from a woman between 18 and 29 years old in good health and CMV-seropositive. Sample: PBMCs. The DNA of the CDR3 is TGTGCCAGCAGTGACTGGGACAGGGGTTCCTACGAGCAGTACTTC. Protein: CASSDWDRGSYEQYF.